The clone carrying this TCR beta chain was counted many times. Its antigen is as yet unknown. Germline V gene lookup returns CDR1 MNHEY and CDR2 SMNVEV (reference sequence). This CDR3 is built from 15 residues. Between the trimmed V and J ends, which lost 4 bases and 8 bases, there was a span of 18 bases. The sample comes from a study of T cells in Graves' hyperthyroidism and ophthalmopathy. General observations from the study: In the blood, most expanded thyroid clonotypes above 0.001 appeared as well.

TCR beta CDR3 sequences were amplified from RNA transcripts. With the HTBI primer set, the TCR CDR3 went through a first round of RT-PCR. TCRdb re-derived calls from the multiplex PCR reads in MiXCR, one entry per CDR3 protein. The sample includes under 350,000 distinct CDR3 sequences, approximately 22% of them seen just once. Sequences were obtained from blood. The chain links TRBV27 to TRBJ2-1, with unresolved D. This TCR was recovered from a woman aged 50 to 60 with Graves' hyperthyroidism. In nucleotides, the CDR3 is TGTGCCAGCAGTTCCGGCTTACGTCGATCCCATGAGCAGTTCTTC. Protein product: CASSSGLRRSHEQFF.